A selection of T cell receptor beta chains follows, all from one sample in a study of identical twins. TCRdb redid the calling of the 5' RACE reads with MiXCR, one entry per CDR3 protein. The data hold 1.5 million to 2 million distinct CDR3 sequences, with 32% observed a single time. Source material: cord blood. Receptor source: a newborn girl in good health. Each CDR3 is given without its conserved first and last residue.

>TRBJ2-7|TRBV20-1
SAGPLSYEQY
>TRBJ2-7|TRBV6-2/TRBV6-3
ASSYRSGLAVKYEQY
>TRBJ2-3|TRBV5-1
ASSLLVTGDTQY
>TRBJ2-1|TRBV4-1
ASSSDRPGSYEQF
>TRBJ2-7|TRBV5-1
ASSRDVFSYEQY
>TRBJ2-3|TRBV6-1
ASMTGAHSTDTQY
>TRBJ2-5|TRBV7-9
ASSPQQATQY
>NA|TRBV20-1
SARDWAGGPNNEQY
>TRBJ2-7|TRBV6-1
ASNPPDRTYPYEQY
>TRBJ1-2|TRBV20-1
SARPLMAREEHGYT
>TRBJ1-3|TRBV6-5
ASSYSTGGAGNTIY
>TRBJ2-1|TRBV27
ATYRGNEQF
>TRBJ2-1|TRBV4-1
ASNQRRTGDNEQF
>TRBJ2-7|TRBV4-2
ASSRRGLHYEQY
>TRBJ2-3|TRBV12-3/TRBV12-4
ASSLVLTDTQY
>TRBJ1-1|TRBV6-1
ASKELGLNTEAF